These 2 T cell receptor beta chains were all obtained from the same sample, sequenced in a study of OX40 agonist ivuxolimab in advanced cancers. Sequenced by immunoSEQ multiplex PCR; TCRdb stores in-frame clones only, minus some. The sample includes under 50,000 clones, approximately 82% seen only once; the top ten take roughly 7.1%. The input for sequencing was CD4+ or CD8+ T cells sorted from blood, taken in a trial of the OX40 agonist ivuxolimab. The receptors here all came from an adult with an advanced solid tumor such as melanoma, head and neck, liver or kidney cancer.

This chain links TRBV15 with TRBJ1-3, with no clear D. The germline gives CDR1 LNHNV, CDR2 YYDKDF (reference sequence). The CDR3 has 13 residues. Trimming shortened V by 3 bases and J by 2 bases, and 5 bases separated the two germline ends. The CDR3, as DNA: TGTGCCACCAGCAGGTTTGCTGGAAACACCATATATTTT. Translation: CATSRFAGNTIYF.

The chain has TRBV11-2 and TRBJ2-6; 8 bases map to TRBD1. V shed 3 bases, J shed 0 bases, and the junction held 1 base outside the gene matches. The germline CDR1 and CDR2 sequences are SGHAT and FQNNGV. CDR3 length: 16 amino acids. The CDR3 reads CASSLDRASGANVLTF. The CDR3 DNA reads TGTGCCAGCAGCTTGGACAGGGCCTCTGGGGCCAACGTCCTGACTTTC.